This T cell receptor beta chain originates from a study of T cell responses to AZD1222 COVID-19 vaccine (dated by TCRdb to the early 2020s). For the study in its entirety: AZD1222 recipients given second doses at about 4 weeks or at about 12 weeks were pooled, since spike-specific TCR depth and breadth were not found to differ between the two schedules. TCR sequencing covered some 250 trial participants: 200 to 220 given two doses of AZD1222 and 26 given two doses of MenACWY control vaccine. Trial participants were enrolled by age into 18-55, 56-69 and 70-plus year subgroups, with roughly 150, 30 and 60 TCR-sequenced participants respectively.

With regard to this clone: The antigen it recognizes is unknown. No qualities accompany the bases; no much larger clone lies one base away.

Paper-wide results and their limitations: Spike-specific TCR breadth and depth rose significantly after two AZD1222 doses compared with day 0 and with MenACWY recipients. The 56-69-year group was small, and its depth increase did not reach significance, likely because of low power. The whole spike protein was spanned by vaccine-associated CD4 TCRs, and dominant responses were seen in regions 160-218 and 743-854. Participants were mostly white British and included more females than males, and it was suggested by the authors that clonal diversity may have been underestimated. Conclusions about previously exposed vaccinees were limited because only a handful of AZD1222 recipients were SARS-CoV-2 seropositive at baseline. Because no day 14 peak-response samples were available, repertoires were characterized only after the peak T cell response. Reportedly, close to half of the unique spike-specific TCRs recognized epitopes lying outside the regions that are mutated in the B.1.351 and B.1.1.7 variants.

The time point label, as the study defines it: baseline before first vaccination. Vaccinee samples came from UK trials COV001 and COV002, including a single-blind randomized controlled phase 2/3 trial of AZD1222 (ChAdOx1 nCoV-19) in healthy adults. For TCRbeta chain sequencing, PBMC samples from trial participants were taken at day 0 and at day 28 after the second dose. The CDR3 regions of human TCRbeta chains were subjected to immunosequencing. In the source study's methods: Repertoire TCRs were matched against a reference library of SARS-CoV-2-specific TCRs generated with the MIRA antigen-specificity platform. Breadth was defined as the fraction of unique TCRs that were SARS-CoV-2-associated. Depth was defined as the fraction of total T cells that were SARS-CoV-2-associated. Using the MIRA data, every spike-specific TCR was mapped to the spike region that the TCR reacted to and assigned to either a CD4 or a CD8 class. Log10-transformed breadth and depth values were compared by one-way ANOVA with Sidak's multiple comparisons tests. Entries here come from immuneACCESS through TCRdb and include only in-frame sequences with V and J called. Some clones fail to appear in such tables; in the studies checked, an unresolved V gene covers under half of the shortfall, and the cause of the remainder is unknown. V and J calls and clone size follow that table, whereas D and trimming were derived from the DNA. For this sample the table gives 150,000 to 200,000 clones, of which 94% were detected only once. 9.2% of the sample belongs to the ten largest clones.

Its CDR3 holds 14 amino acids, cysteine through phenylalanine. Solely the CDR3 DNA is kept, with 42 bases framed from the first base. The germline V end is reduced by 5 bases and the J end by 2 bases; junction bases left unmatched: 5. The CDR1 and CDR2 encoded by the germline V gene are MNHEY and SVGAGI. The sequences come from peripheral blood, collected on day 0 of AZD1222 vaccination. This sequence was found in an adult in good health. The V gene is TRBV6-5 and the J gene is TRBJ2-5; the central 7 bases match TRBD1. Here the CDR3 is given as CASSTSGGQETQYF. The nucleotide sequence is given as TGTGCCAGCAGTACCTCAGGGGGACAAGAGACCCAGTACTTC.